This TCR beta chain emerged from a study of Tregs in tolerant kidney transplant recipients (dated by TCRdb to between 2018 and 2021). Regarding the study in general: The transplants used related donors along with nonmyeloablative bone marrow transplantation, and in the human trials mixed chimerism was transient. The study applied TCRbeta sequencing to find donor-specific regulatory T cells before combined kidney and bone marrow transplantation and then followed those same cells after transplant. Here is what the overall study found, with its caveats: For some patients the PCR primers changed over time, which made it impossible to compare the samples from those patients at the nucleotide level. Biological reproducibility was not directly addressed, though technical replication error appeared minimal. Expanding Tregs with activated donor B cells appeared to identify the most biologically relevant and donor-specific TCRbeta repertoire. Donor-specific Treg expansion exceeded global Treg expansion in tolerant patients, suggesting antigen-driven rather than nonspecific expansion. The study was constrained by small patient numbers, and validation of the findings is required in larger populations and under other immunosuppression protocols.

Details on this clone: No antigen is known for it. Base qualities are not at hand, and no much larger clone is one base apart.

The sample's time point label is to be understood as: blood sample drawn before combined kidney and bone marrow transplant. Unstimulated Tregs (CD4+CD25+CD127-), CD4+ non-Tregs (CD4+CD25-), CD4 and CD8 cells were FACS-sorted from thawed PBMCs. The patients were a handful of recipients of combined kidney and bone marrow transplants from the ITN036ST trial, and samples were available only from these trial subjects. Healthy control blood was separated into PBMCs by Ficoll density gradient and cryopreserved, and patient PBMCs were collected both before and after transplant. Genomic DNA was extracted from sorted cells with the QIAGEN DNeasy Blood and Tissue Kit for TCRbeta CDR3 sequencing. Through immunoSEQ, high-throughput TCRbeta CDR3 sequencing was done commercially, including PCR amplification with internal controls and bias correction. The original pipeline was this. A unique productive TCRbeta sequence was defined by the CDR3 nucleotide sequence when primers matched, and otherwise by the CDR3 amino acid sequence together with the Vbeta and Jbeta genes. To correct sorting error, sequences shared between sorted populations at a frequency ratio of 2:1 or less were removed; the rest were assigned to the higher population. Donor-reactive sequences were defined as at least 5-fold expanded in CFSE-low cells versus unstimulated cells, with frequency of at least 0.01% in CFSE-low cells. Jensen-Shannon divergence calculated on the top 100 TCRbeta sequences ranked by frequency was used to measure repertoire divergence. For samples with multiple sequencing runs, sorting error was corrected in each run separately before the runs were combined. TCRdb took this table from immuneACCESS and kept in-frame rearrangements with V and J called. Such tables lack part of the clones; where checked against another copy, unresolved V genes explain under half of the gap, and the rest is unexplained. V and J calls and clone size are given by that table; D and trimming were obtained from the DNA. The sample table lists 95,000 to 120,000 clones, 85% to 90% of them with a count of one. The top ten constitute 0.34% of the sample.

The sequence came from a human donor who received a combined kidney and bone marrow transplant. The sample was CD4+ T cells from blood, taken before the transplant.

The bases are TGTGCCATCAGTGAGGAGGACAGGGGGGGGTATGGCTACACCTTC. Translated, this is CAISEEDRGGYGYTF. The chain is encoded by TRBV10-3 joined to TRBJ1-2; 10 bases in the middle match TRBD1. Ends trimmed: V by 2 bases, J by 5 bases; bases unmatched to a gene: 5. The CDR3 sequence holds 15 residues, the cysteine and phenylalanine included. Only the CDR3 DNA is retained, 45 bases long and in frame from the first base. The germline V gene gives CDR1 as ENHRY and CDR2 as SYGVKD.